This T cell receptor (beta chain) emerged from a study of T cell responses to AZD1222 COVID-19 vaccine (dated by TCRdb to 2020 to 2023). Regarding the study in general: TCR sequencing covered roughly 230 trial participants: 200 to 220 given two doses of AZD1222 and 26 given two doses of MenACWY control vaccine. Trial participants were enrolled by age into 18-55, 56-69 and 70-plus year subgroups, with roughly 150, 30 and 60 TCR-sequenced participants respectively.

Regarding this clone: The antigen this receptor binds is unknown. Base quality data are lacking; no much larger clone is found one base away.

The CDR3 regions of human TCRbeta chains were analyzed by immunosequencing. Concerning the study's data processing: Repertoire TCRs were checked for matches against a reference library of SARS-CoV-2-specific TCRs that had been generated using the MIRA antigen-specificity platform. Breadth was defined as the fraction of unique TCRs that were SARS-CoV-2-associated, and depth was defined as the fraction of total T cells that were SARS-CoV-2-associated. Using the MIRA data, each spike-specific TCR was assigned both to the spike region to which the TCR was reactive and to a CD4 or CD8 class. Log10-transformed breadth and depth values were compared by one-way ANOVA with Sidak's multiple comparisons tests. Here the immuneACCESS table is served through TCRdb, limited to in-frame sequences with V and J called. Missing clones are a known gap in these copies; in checked studies unresolved V genes cover under half, and the rest lacks a known reason. V and J calls and clone size are those listed in that table; D and trimming were worked out from the DNA. Present in this sample are around 130,000 clones, 80% to 95% of which were seen just once. Roughly 4% of the sample rests with the top ten.

At the junction V is shortened by 3 bases and J by 4 bases; bases outside the gene matches: 1. The germline V gene (reference sequence) sets CDR1 to LGHDT and CDR2 to YNNKEL. The CDR3, from cysteine to phenylalanine, totals 14 residues. Only the CDR3 part of the read is kept: 42 bases, read in frame from the first base. What the authors observed across the whole study: Conclusions about previously exposed vaccinees are limited, since just 5 to 7 AZD1222 recipients were seropositive for SARS-CoV-2 at baseline. Because no samples from the day 14 peak response were available, repertoires could be characterized only after the peak T cell response. In the small 56-69-year group, the increase in depth fell short of significance, most likely because of low power. Most participants were white British and females outnumbered males, and the authors suggested that clonal diversity may have been underestimated. After two AZD1222 doses, spike-specific TCR breadth and depth were significantly higher than at day 0 and than in MenACWY recipients. The vaccine-associated CD4 TCRs covered the entire spike protein, and the dominant responses fell in regions 160-218 and 743-854. Reportedly, almost half of the unique spike-specific TCRs recognized epitopes lying outside the regions that are mutated in the B.1.351 and B.1.1.7 variants.

Per the publication, the time point label means: about 28 days (+/-7) after the second vaccine dose. AZD1222 recipients whose second dose came at about 4 weeks and those whose second dose came at about 12 weeks were combined into one group, since spike-specific TCR depth and breadth did not differ between the two schedules. Samples from vaccinated people were obtained from the UK trials COV001 and COV002, which included a single-blind randomized controlled phase 2/3 trial of AZD1222 (ChAdOx1 nCoV-19) in healthy adults. For TCRbeta chain sequencing, PBMC samples were collected from trial participants at day 0 and at day 28 after the second dose.

The sample here was peripheral blood, taken 28 days after the second AZD1222 dose. Recombination joined TRBV3-1 (or the pseudogene TRBV3-2) with TRBJ2-2, with TRBD1 identical over 8 junction bases. The receptor comes from an adult who received the AZD1222 COVID-19 vaccine. The CDR3 has the sequence CASSHTGGTGELFF. The nucleotide sequence reads as follows: TGTGCCAGCAGCCACACAGGGGGCACCGGGGAGCTGTTTTTT.